Below are 24 T cell receptor beta chains sequenced from a single sample in a study of regulatory T cells in long-lasting Graves disease. iRepertoire HTBI primers and Arm-PCR of CDR3 regions built TCR beta libraries. TCRdb ran MiXCR on the multiplex PCR reads and lists one entry per CDR3 protein. The sample carries 650,000 to 850,000 distinct CDR3 sequences, around 30% recorded once. Time point described: persistent/refractory GD, antithyroid drugs over 5 years with positive TRAb. The TCR library was prepared using RNA isolated from PBMCs. The source was peripheral blood mononuclear cells (PBMCs), collected when the disease was refractory, from a patient treated with antithyroid drugs. Every receptor here comes from a female donor with Graves disease.

There are many counts of this clonotype. The V call is TRBV11-2, the J call TRBJ2-5, with D unresolved. CDR1 and CDR2 from the germline V gene are SGHAT and FQNNGV. The CDR3 runs 14 residues. Trimming cost V 1 base and J 5 bases, with 11 bases left between them. DNA of the CDR3: TGTGCCAGCAGCTTAGGACGCCTCGGGGAGACCCAGTACTTC. It specifies CASSLGRLGETQYF.

The chain uses TRBV28 and TRBJ1-5, with 9 nucleotides matching TRBD1. This CDR3 is built from 14 residues. The V and J ends lost 6 bases and 5 bases, in that order; junction bases with no gene match: 5. The germline V gene encodes CDR1 MDHEN and CDR2 SYDVKM. The CDR3: CASRRQGEDQPQHF. The CDR3 nucleotides are TGTGCCAGCAGAAGACAGGGGGAGGATCAGCCCCAGCATTTT.

The V and J genes are TRBV20-1 and TRBJ2-4, with unresolved D. Deletions cut 2 bases from V and 2 bases from J, with 7 bases between. The CDR3 is 13 amino acids. Germline V gene lookup returns CDR1 DFQATT and CDR2 SNEGSKA (reference sequence). The CDR3 is CSARNETKNIQYF. The CDR3 DNA follows: TGCAGTGCTAGAAACGAAACCAAAAACATTCAGTACTTC.

This clonotype was recorded a few times. V is TRBV12-3 or TRBV12-4 and J is TRBJ2-5; D gene unclear. V was trimmed by 3 bases and J by 5 bases, leaving 13 bases between them. This CDR3 region has 14 residues. The CDR3 DNA follows: TGTGCCAGCAGTTTTCAGACGGCCGCCGAGACCCAGTACTTC. As protein: CASSFQTAAETQYF.

This clonotype has just a few counts. This chain joins TRBV11-1 and TRBJ2-7, with unresolved D. Germline CDR1 SGHAT, CDR2 FQDESV (reference sequence). V was shortened by 0 bases and J by 0 bases, with 6 bases between the two germline ends. CDR3 length equals 14 residues. CDR3 loop: CASSLADSSYEQYF. The CDR3, as DNA: TGTGCCAGCAGCTTAGCAGATAGCTCCTACGAGCAGTACTTC.

The V call is TRBV29-1, the J call TRBJ2-2; 9 bases fit TRBD1. V gave up 0 bases and J gave up 6 bases; unmatched junction bases: 5. Germline V gene lookup returns CDR1 SQVTM and CDR2 ANQGSEA. The CDR3 is 15 residues long. As DNA, the CDR3 is TGCAGCGTTGAAGAGGACAGGGGCGAGGCCGGGGAGCTGTTTTTT. It yields the protein CSVEEDRGEAGELFF.

This chain connects TRBV10-3 to TRBJ2-7; the D gene could be TRBD1 or TRBD2 (5 bases each). The CDR3 totals 14 residues. Germline V CDR1 and CDR2: ENHRY, SYGVKD. The V end was cut by 5 bases, the J end by 5 bases, with 16 bases between. CDR3 amino acids: CAISTRDGRNEQYF. The CDR3 DNA follows: TGTGCCATCAGTACCAGGGACGGAAGGAACGAGCAGTACTTC.

This clonotype came up many times. The V gene is TRBV15, the J gene TRBJ1-1; maybe TRBD1 (6 bases). This CDR3 has 15 amino acids. Trimming took off 0 bases at V and 3 bases at J, with 11 bases between the two ends. The germline gives CDR1 LNHNV, CDR2 YYDKDF (reference sequence). For the CDR3, the DNA is TGTGCCACCAGCAGAGATGGTGCAGGGGACACTGAAGCTTTCTTT. Translation: CATSRDGAGDTEAFF.

The V and J genes are TRBV24-1 and TRBJ2-5; 9 bases fit TRBD1. The ends lost 7 bases at V and 4 bases at J; junction bases unmatched: 3. The germline V gene encodes CDR1 KGHDR and CDR2 SFDVKD. This CDR3 comprises 13 residues. CDR3 amino acids: CATSNRGLETQYF. The CDR3 DNA reads as TGTGCCACCAGCAACAGGGGGCTAGAGACCCAGTACTTC.

This clonotype was detected ten times or more. The chain is built from TRBV20-1 and TRBJ1-2; D is perhaps TRBD1 (5 bases). The CDR3 extends over 14 amino acids. The germline V gene encodes CDR1 DFQATT and CDR2 SNEGSKA (reference sequence). The ends were cut back, 3 bases at V and 4 bases at J, with 15 bases in the middle. DNA for the CDR3: TGCAGTGCTAGTCAGGGAGGGGAGGGCTATGGCTACACCTTC. This translates into CSASQGGEGYGYTF.

There are a few counts of this clonotype. This chain joins TRBV7-2 and TRBJ1-1; D is unclear. The V and J ends lost 5 bases and 9 bases respectively, with 16 bases between them. The CDR3 is made up of 13 amino acids. Germline CDR1 is SGHTA and CDR2 is FQGNSA. CDR3 protein: CASSPRTDEKAFF. The DNA of the CDR3 is TGTGCCAGCAGCCCGCGGACGGATGAGAAAGCTTTCTTT.

This clonotype showed up just a few times. The rearrangement joins TRBV5-1 to TRBJ1-1; D unresolved. This CDR3 spans 15 amino acids. Trimming shortened V by 0 bases and J by 3 bases, and 12 bases separated the two germline ends. Germline assignment: CDR1 SGHRS and CDR2 YFSETQ. CDR3 sequence reads: CASSLDGVAYTEAFF. The CDR3 DNA is TGCGCCAGCAGCTTGGACGGGGTCGCGTACACTGAAGCTTTCTTT.

The chain uses TRBV10-3 and TRBJ1-5; D not resolved. The V gene's germline CDR1 is ENHRY and CDR2 SYGVKD. V was pared by 6 bases and J by 6 bases, with 15 bases between. The CDR3 consists of 14 residues. CDR3: CAISQDRVGQPQHF. The CDR3 nucleotides read TGTGCCATCAGCCAAGATCGGGTCGGTCAGCCCCAGCATTTT.

The chain uses TRBV20-1 and TRBJ2-4; TRBD2 aligns across 7 bases. The CDR3 extends over 16 amino acids. After removal of 1 base from V and 0 bases from J, the junction contained 6 bases not matched to a gene. Looked up from germline, CDR1 is DFQATT and CDR2 is SNEGSKA (reference sequence). This chain's CDR3 is CSARGSSGIAKNIQYF. CDR3 sequence (DNA): TGCAGTGCTAGAGGATCCAGCGGGATAGCCAAAAACATTCAGTACTTC.

This clonotype was counted a few times. The chain carries TRBV6-2 or TRBV6-3 and TRBJ1-2; 8 nucleotides line up with TRBD1. V dropped 2 bases and J dropped 4; count of bases not matched to a gene: 12. This CDR3 contains 17 residues. Germline CDR1 MNHEY, CDR2 SVGEGT. The CDR3 region has the DNA TGTGCCAGCAGTTACCTTGGGACAGGACAACGGGCCTATGGCTACACCTTC. Its protein product is CASSYLGTGQRAYGYTF.

This clonotype showed up just a few times. The DNA for the CDR3 is TGTGCCAGCAGTTCATTATCGGGGCGGCCTGGGGCCAACGTCCTGACTTTC. Protein sequence: CASSSLSGRPGANVLTF. J is TRBJ2-6 and V is TRBV12-3 or TRBV12-4; D could derive from TRBD1 or TRBD2 (5 bases each). V was trimmed by 4 bases and J by 2 bases, leaving 15 bases between them. The length of the CDR3 is 17 residues.

The CDR3 reads CASSEFSRQRNTEAFF. The CDR3 DNA reads TGTGCCAGCAGTGAATTCTCCCGACAGAGGAACACTGAAGCTTTCTTT. This sequence joins TRBV6-1 and TRBJ1-1; a possible D gene is TRBD1 (5 bases). Trimming removed 2 bases from V and 1 base from J, with 14 bases in between. Germline V gives CDR1 MNHNS, CDR2 SASEGT. This CDR3 has 16 residues.

The rearrangement links TRBV27 to TRBJ2-1; TRBD2 might be the D (5 bases). Germline V gene lookup returns CDR1 MNHEY and CDR2 SMNVEV (reference sequence). V gave up 6 bases and J gave up 4 bases, with 16 bases separating them. There are 15 residues in the CDR3. CDR3 loop: CASSLTWEPYNEQFF. The CDR3 coding sequence is TGTGCCAGCAGCCTGACTTGGGAGCCATACAATGAGCAGTTCTTC.

The chain recombines TRBV4-1 with TRBJ2-5; 8 nucleotides agree with TRBD2. The germline V gene has CDR1 MGHRA and CDR2 YSYEKL. The CDR3 has 16 residues. V gave up 4 bases and J gave up 1 base; unmatched junction bases: 8. CDR3 loop: CASSPSSSGAQETQYF. DNA of the CDR3: TGCGCCAGCAGCCCGTCGAGTAGCGGGGCCCAAGAGACCCAGTACTTC.

This CDR3 reads CASSGARSNQPQHF. The CDR3, as DNA: TGTGCCAGCAGTGGGGCGCGAAGCAATCAGCCCCAGCATTTT. The chain combines TRBV6-4 with TRBJ1-5, with unresolved D. V lost 4 bases, J lost 1 base, and 8 bases lay in between. The CDR3 contains 14 residues. Germline V gene sequence: CDR1 MRHNA, CDR2 SNTAGT.

The table lists this clonotype with a few counts. The rearrangement uses TRBV18 and TRBJ1-2, with 8 bases matching TRBD1. Germline assignment: CDR1 KGHSH and CDR2 LQKENI. This CDR3 is 16 amino acids long. V dropped 5 bases and J dropped 0; count of bases not matched to a gene: 8. CDR3: CASSYSGQGANYGYTF. In nucleotides, the CDR3 is TGTGCCAGCTCATACAGCGGACAGGGAGCTAACTATGGCTACACCTTC.

The table lists this clonotype with a few counts. At one boundary the junction diverges from the germline segment, which might be a read error. The chain uses TRBV29-1 and TRBJ2-7, with D perhaps TRBD2 (5 bases). Germline V gene data show CDR1 as SQVTM and CDR2 as ANQGSEA. The CDR3 length is 12 residues. DNA for the CDR3: TGCAGCGTTGGTGACCGGGAATACGGGCAGTACTTC. Encoded protein: CSVGDREYGQYF.

This clonotype was observed a few times. This rearrangement joins TRBV29-1 to TRBJ1-1, with D hard to call. This CDR3 comprises 12 residues. V lost 4 bases and J 8 bases, leaving 14 bases between the germline ends. The V gene's germline CDR1 is SQVTM and CDR2 ANQGSEA. The CDR3 sequence is CSVVVSYREAFF. Here the CDR3 DNA reads TGCAGCGTTGTTGTGTCGTATAGGGAAGCTTTCTTT.

As to this clonotype: Possible read error: a much larger clone is one base away. The conserved phenylalanine or tryptophan normally closing the CDR3 is absent here, so this likely arose from a read error. The rearrangement uses TRBV6-1 and TRBJ1-2; D is unclear. CDR3 length: 13 residues. V was clipped by 7 bases and J by 2 bases, with 11 bases between them. Germline loops: CDR1 MNHNS, CDR2 SASEGT. The CDR3 nucleotides read TGTGCCAGCACCACGGATCGGAACTATGGCTACACCTCC. Amino acid sequence: CASTTDRNYGYTS.